This TCR beta chain is from a study of blood T cell repertoires in COVID-19. Study as a whole: Sample material is recorded as cDNA or gDNA derived from T cells, B-cell-depleted T cells, or PBMCs.

Recruitment covered about two dozen US areas and drew participants whose ages spanned about 18 to 100 years. Assignment of participants to cohorts was predicated upon participant-reported clinical history. Method: immunoSEQ multiplex PCR; TCRdb's copy keeps in-frame clones and lacks some. Here the sample spans about 310,000 clones, approximately 90% being singletons. CDR3 length: 14 amino acids. The ends lost 3 bases at V and 2 bases at J; junction bases unmatched: 7. Per germline, CDR1 DFQATT and CDR2 SNEGSKA (reference sequence). The receptor was isolated from a middle-aged woman who had recovered from COVID-19. This rearrangement joins TRBV20-1 to TRBJ2-7; 7 nucleotides agree with TRBD1. Input material: PBMCs or T cells enriched from blood (not recorded which). The CDR3 DNA reads TGCAGTGCTAGTGCCAGGGGGAGTACCTACGAGCAGTACTTC. Amino acids: CSASARGSTYEQYF.